Each of the 21 T cell receptor beta chains below was sequenced from the same sample in a study of blood T cell repertoires in COVID-19. Profiling relied on immunoSEQ multiplex PCR, and the TCRdb table lists in-frame clones only, not all of them. The data show about 43,000 clones, with about 80% seen just once and less than 25% held by the top ten. What was sequenced was peripheral blood. All receptors come from a woman aged 55-75 years with acute or convalescent COVID-19.

The chain recombines TRBV18 with TRBJ1-6; D remains unclear. The germline gives CDR1 KGHSH, CDR2 LQKENI. The CDR3 length is 18 residues. V was cut by 6 bases and J by 0 bases, with 18 bases left in between. For the CDR3, the DNA is TGTGCCAGCTCTCAATATGGGAGGGAGAGCTCCTATAATTCACCCCTCCACTTT. Encoded protein: CASSQYGRESSYNSPLHF.

The chain combines TRBV29-1 with TRBJ2-1; a possible D gene is TRBD2 (6 bases). V lost 0 bases to trimming and J lost 7 bases, with 13 bases between them. Germline V gene data show CDR1 as SQVTM and CDR2 as ANQGSEA. The CDR3 has 14 residues. CDR3 sequence reads: CSVEDLRRGNEQFF. The CDR3 coding sequence is TGCAGCGTTGAAGATCTTCGTCGGGGGAATGAGCAGTTCTTC.

This clone appeared once. CDR3 nucleotides: TGTGCCAGCGGTAACGGGGAAAAACTGTTTTTT. This gives the protein CASGNGEKLFF. The chain employs TRBV19 and TRBJ1-4; D remains ambiguous. The V gene lost 9 bases and the J gene lost 8 bases, with 10 bases spanning the gap. This CDR3 region has 11 residues. The germline gives CDR1 LNHDA, CDR2 SQIVND (reference sequence).

J is TRBJ2-1 and V is TRBV11-3; tentatively, D is TRBD2 (5 bases). This CDR3 spans 12 amino acids. Trimming stripped 3 bases from V and 7 bases from J, with 7 bases between. Germline V lookup: CDR1 SGHNT, CDR2 YENEEA. This CDR3 reads CASSFRGNEQFF. In nucleotides, the CDR3 is TGTGCCAGCAGCTTTAGAGGGAATGAGCAGTTCTTC.

The chain couples TRBV6-5 to TRBJ1-5; D gene unclear. Germline CDR1 reads MNHEY; CDR2 reads SVGAGI. The CDR3 has 14 residues. V gave up 0 bases and J gave up 6 bases, with 9 bases separating them. In DNA, the CDR3 is TGTGCCAGCAGTTACTCAACAGAGGGTCAGCCCCAGCATTTT. This codes for CASSYSTEGQPQHF.

The V and J genes are TRBV5-5 and TRBJ2-7; tentative D call: TRBD2 (5 bases). The CDR3 is 14 residues long. Deletions cut 2 bases from V and 1 base from J, with 10 bases between. CDR1 and CDR2 (germline): SGHKS, YYEKEE (reference sequence). This CDR3 is CASSFLLASYEQYF. The CDR3 nucleotides are TGTGCCAGCAGCTTCCTCCTAGCATCCTACGAGCAGTACTTC.

This clone was recorded once. The V gene is TRBV2, the J gene TRBJ1-1, with TRBD1 as a possible D gene (6 bases). The germline V and J ends were trimmed by 2 bases and 5 bases, with 9 bases remaining between them. Germline V gene lookup returns CDR1 SNHLY and CDR2 FYNNEI. This CDR3 has 13 amino acids. CDR3 amino acids: CASSELTGTEAFF. CDR3 bases: TGTGCCAGCAGTGAACTTACAGGGACTGAAGCTTTCTTT. The complete variable domain, with remaining parts taken from reference TRBV2 and TRBJ1-1, reads EPEVTQTPSHQVTQMGQEVILRCVPISNHLYFYWYRQILGQKVEFLVSFYNNEISEKSEIFDDQFSVERPDGSNFTLKIRSTKLEDSAMYFCASSELTGTEAFFGQGTRLTVV.

This chain joins TRBV7-9 and TRBJ1-1; TRBD1 might be the D (5 bases). Germline loops: CDR1 SEHNR, CDR2 FQNEAQ (reference sequence). V lost 0 bases and J 0 bases, leaving 17 bases between the germline ends. The CDR3 spans 18 residues. The CDR3 sequence: CASSLAKVAGHMNTEAFF. CDR3 DNA sequence: TGTGCCAGCAGCTTAGCGAAGGTCGCAGGACACATGAACACTGAAGCTTTCTTT.

V is TRBV6-1 and J is TRBJ1-5, with TRBD1 identical over 10 bases. Germline V gives CDR1 MNHNS, CDR2 SASEGT. The V and J ends lost 1 base and 4 bases, in that order; junction bases with no gene match: 1. The CDR3 runs 15 residues. The CDR3 protein is CASSEVGQGNQPQHF. CDR3 coding DNA: TGTGCCAGCAGTGAAGTGGGACAGGGGAATCAGCCCCAGCATTTT.

The chain combines TRBV6-5 with TRBJ1-1; D is ambiguous. The ends were cut back, 6 bases at V and 5 bases at J, with 16 bases in the middle. This CDR3 spans 14 amino acids. CDR1 and CDR2 from the germline V gene are MNHEY and SVGAGI. CDR3 in DNA: TGTGCCAGCAGGCCAGACTTGCTAAGGACTGAAGCTTTCTTT. Its translation is CASRPDLLRTEAFF.

This clone was found once. The chain has TRBV27 and TRBJ1-2; 7 bases agree with TRBD1. The CDR3 covers 13 residues. V was clipped by 3 bases and J by 8 bases; unmatched bases: 6. The V gene's germline CDR1 is MNHEY and CDR2 SMNVEV (reference sequence). The CDR3 loop is CASSFRQGNGYTF. CDR3 DNA sequence: TGTGCCAGCAGTTTCCGACAGGGAAACGGCTACACCTTC.

This clone was found once. Mismatch with germline at one junction end may stem from a read error. The chain is built from TRBV7-3 and TRBJ2-3, with D possibly matching TRBD1 (5 bases). CDR3 length: 13 amino acids. Germline loops: CDR1 SGHTA, CDR2 FQGTGA. CDR3 sequence reads: CASSSAPTATQYF. The CDR3 DNA follows: TGTGCCAGCAGTTCCGCCCCGACAGCTACGCAGTATTTT.

The rearrangement links TRBV29-1 to TRBJ2-3; TRBD1 might be the D (6 bases). V was cut by 4 bases and J by 1 base, with 6 bases left in between. The CDR3 has 12 residues. The germline V gene has CDR1 SQVTM and CDR2 ANQGSEA. CDR3: CSVGQGTDTQYF. The CDR3 DNA follows: TGCAGCGTTGGACAGGGCACAGATACGCAGTATTTT.

This rearrangement joins TRBV6-5 to TRBJ2-3; 8 nucleotides align to TRBD2. Germline V lookup: CDR1 MNHEY, CDR2 SVGAGI. The CDR3 sequence is 15 residues long. V lost 6 bases to trimming and J lost 1 base; unmatched junction nucleotides: 6. CDR3 in amino acids: CASRGTSGRTDTQYF. CDR3 coding DNA: TGTGCCAGCAGGGGTACTAGCGGACGCACAGATACGCAGTATTTT.

This rearrangement joins TRBV24-1 to TRBJ2-3; no clear D gene. CDR1 and CDR2 (germline): KGHDR, SFDVKD. Trimming shortened V by 3 bases and J by 4 bases, and 7 bases separated the two germline ends. The CDR3 covers 13 residues. The CDR3 DNA reads as TGTGCCACCAGTGATGGGCCTGCAGATACGCAGTATTTT. As protein: CATSDGPADTQYF.

This chain uses TRBV11-2 with TRBJ1-5; no definite D call. The ends were cut back, 0 bases at V and 2 bases at J, with 11 bases in the middle. Per germline, CDR1 SGHAT and CDR2 FQNNGV. CDR3 length: 16 amino acids. For the CDR3, the DNA is TGTGCCAGCAGCTTAGATGGGCCGCAGGGCAATCAGCCCCAGCATTTT. Amino acid sequence: CASSLDGPQGNQPQHF.

The V call is TRBV18, the J call TRBJ2-5; 7 bases map to TRBD1. CDR3 length equals 16 residues. Germline V CDR1 and CDR2: KGHSH, LQKENI. V lost 1 base and J lost 4; bases outside the gene matches: 9. Here the CDR3 reads CASSPLGQGDGETQYF. The DNA for the CDR3 is TGTGCCAGCTCACCACTCGGGCAGGGGGATGGAGAGACCCAGTACTTC. Looking up the rest from reference TRBV18 and TRBJ2-5 gives the full variable domain: NAGVMQNPRHLVRRRGQEARLRCSPMKGHSHVYWYRQLPEEGLKFMVYLQKENIIDESGMPKERFSAEFPKEGPSILRIQQVVRGDSAAYFCASSPLGQGDGETQYFGPGTRLLVL.

The V call is TRBV10-3, the J call TRBJ2-5; 7 bases agree with TRBD2. The germline V gene has CDR1 ENHRY and CDR2 SYGVKD. The trim removed 4 bases at V and 4 bases at J, leaving 6 bases unmatched. The CDR3 runs 14 residues. As DNA, the CDR3 is TGTGCCATCAGTGCGGCGGGGGTTGGAGAGACCCAGTACTTC. Translated, it gives CAISAAGVGETQYF.

The chain couples TRBV6-5 to TRBJ1-4, with no clear D. CDR3 length: 15 residues. Trimming took off 6 bases at V and 3 bases at J, with 14 bases between the two ends. Looked up from germline, CDR1 is MNHEY and CDR2 is SVGAGI. The CDR3 here is CASRPRRSPNEKLFF. The CDR3 region has the DNA TGTGCCAGCAGGCCCCGACGGAGCCCTAATGAAAAACTGTTTTTT.

V is TRBV6-6 and J is TRBJ2-7; 7 bases agree with TRBD2. Germline CDR1 MNHNY, CDR2 SVGAGI (reference sequence). After removal of 7 bases from V and 7 bases from J, the junction contained 10 bases not matched to a gene. The CDR3 totals 13 residues. This CDR3 reads CASMVTKGGEQYF. The CDR3 DNA reads as TGTGCCAGCATGGTTACGAAGGGAGGGGAGCAGTACTTC.

The chain joins TRBV19 to TRBJ2-1; unclear D gene. Trimming cost V 3 bases and J 8 bases, with 8 bases left between them. Per germline, CDR1 LNHDA and CDR2 SQIVND (reference sequence). The CDR3 runs 12 residues. This CDR3 is CASSIRGDEQFF. Written as DNA, the CDR3 is TGTGCCAGTAGTATCCGAGGCGATGAGCAGTTCTTC.